These 2 T cell receptor beta chains were all obtained from the same sample, sequenced in a study of blood T cells in healthy people across ages. A second PCR, run for roughly 7 to 11 cycles, used a sample-barcoded 5' primer plus a J-beta primer mix. TCRdb fed the 5' RACE reads into MiXCR, producing one record per CDR3 protein. The sample lists about 780,000 distinct CDR3 sequences; 55% to 65% were seen once. The source material was blood. The receptors were gathered from a man between 25 and 39 years old in good health.

The sample holds a few counts of this clonotype. The rearrangement links TRBV6-2 or TRBV6-3 to TRBJ1-1; D is unclear. The ends were cut back, 5 bases at V and 1 base at J, with 5 bases in the middle. CDR1 MNHEY and CDR2 SVGEGT come from the germline V gene. There are 12 residues in the CDR3. The CDR3 bases are TGTGCCAGCAGTATTCAGAACACTGAAGCTTTCTTT. Encoded protein: CASSIQNTEAFF.

This rearrangement joins TRBV27 to TRBJ1-2; D is uncertain. CDR3 size: 13 residues. With 4 bases removed from V and 5 bases from J, the gap between germline ends came to 11 bases. CDR1 and CDR2 from the germline V gene are MNHEY and SMNVEV (reference sequence). The CDR3 nucleotides read TGTGCCAGCAGTTCGGGCCTTTCTTATGGCTACACCTTC. Translated: CASSSGLSYGYTF.